These 22 T cell receptor beta chains came from one sample sequenced in a study of OX40 agonist ivuxolimab in advanced cancers. The table came from immunoSEQ multiplex PCR; TCRdb's copy has only in-frame clones and leaves some out. The sample includes 15,000 to 20,000 clones, around nine tenths of them seen just once. Sequencing was performed on CD4+ or CD8+ T cells sorted from blood, taken in a trial of the OX40 agonist ivuxolimab. These receptors came from an adult with an advanced solid tumor such as melanoma, head and neck, liver or kidney cancer.

By sample share, this clone is large. The rearrangement joins TRBV11-2 to TRBJ2-7; D gene ambiguous. Trimming cost V 1 base and J 2 bases, with 12 bases left between them. Germline-derived CDR1 and CDR2 are SGHAT and FQNNGV. The CDR3 contains 15 residues. The CDR3 here is CASSLGGSLAYEQYF. The CDR3 nucleotides read TGTGCCAGCAGCTTAGGCGGTTCCCTCGCCTACGAGCAGTACTTC. Based on the CDR3 plus reference TRBV11-2 and TRBJ2-7, the full variable domain is EAGVAQSPRYKIIEKRQSVAFWCNPISGHATLYWYQQILGQGPKLLIQFQNNGVVDDSQLPKDRFSAERLKGVDSTLKIQPAKLEDSAVYLCASSLGGSLAYEQYFGPGTRLTVT.

This clone was counted once. The chain employs TRBV9 and TRBJ2-1; TRBD1 is a possible D gene (5 bases). The length of the CDR3 is 14 residues. V was shortened by 3 bases and J by 10 bases, with 17 bases between the two germline ends. The V gene's germline CDR1 is SGDLS and CDR2 YYNGEE. The CDR3 region has the DNA TGTGCCAGCAGCGCCTCTTCTGGGGCGTTCGAGCAGTTCTTC. Translated, it gives CASSASSGAFEQFF. The full variable domain, completed using reference TRBV9 and TRBJ2-1, is DSGVTQTPKHLITATGQRVTLRCSPRSGDLSVYWYQQSLDQGLQFLIQYYNGEERAKGNILERFSAQQFPDLHSELNLSSLELGDSALYFCASSASSGAFEQFFGPGTRLTVL.

J is TRBJ2-7 and V is TRBV6-1, with 9 bases aligning to TRBD2. Germline trimming cut 10 bases from V and 1 base from J; bases unmatched to any gene: 11. This CDR3 is built from 15 residues. Germline V gene data show CDR1 as MNHNS and CDR2 as SASEGT. The CDR3 region has the DNA TGTGCCATCCAAAAGAGGACTAGCGATTCCTACGAGCAGTACTTC. It translates to CAIQKRTSDSYEQYF.

This clone appeared once. V usage is TRBV6-6 and J usage is TRBJ2-1; 14 bases align to TRBD2. V gave up 5 bases and J gave up 8 bases; unmatched junction bases: 8. The CDR3 loop spans 16 amino acids. Germline CDR1 and CDR2: MNHNY and SVGAGI (reference sequence). The CDR3 nucleotides are TGTGCCAGCAGTCCCACGGGGACTAGCGGGAGCGATGAGCAGTTCTTC. It translates to CASSPTGTSGSDEQFF.

The J gene is TRBJ2-7, the V gene TRBV4-3; D may be TRBD1 (6 bases). V lost 4 bases and J lost 4, with 17 bases in between. CDR3 length: 15 residues. Germline CDR1 reads LGHNA; CDR2 reads YSLEER. Written as DNA, the CDR3 is TGCGCCAGCAGCCCTGGACAGCTCTCGGCTTACGAGCAGTACTTC. It codes for CASSPGQLSAYEQYF.

The V and J genes are TRBV2 and TRBJ2-7, with 11 bases that match TRBD1. Germline V gene sequence: CDR1 SNHLY, CDR2 FYNNEI. The CDR3 length is 14 residues. After removal of 4 bases from V and 3 bases from J, the junction contained 2 bases not matched to a gene. The CDR3: CASSVGTGGYEQYF. The CDR3, as DNA: TGTGCCAGCAGTGTGGGGACAGGGGGCTACGAGCAGTACTTC.

The V and J genes are TRBV28 and TRBJ1-5, with D possibly matching TRBD1 (5 bases). With 1 base removed from V and 7 bases from J, the gap between germline ends came to 11 bases. Germline V gene data show CDR1 as MDHEN and CDR2 as SYDVKM. The CDR3 runs to 14 residues. The CDR3 is CASSLLGRPQPQHF. For the CDR3, the DNA is TGTGCCAGCAGTTTATTGGGGCGTCCACAGCCCCAGCATTTT. The whole variable domain, remainder taken from reference TRBV28 and TRBJ1-5, is DVKVTQSSRYLVKRTGEKVFLECVQDMDHENMFWYRQDPGLGLRLIYFSYDVKMKEKGDIPEGYSVSREKKERFSLILESASTNQTSMYLCASSLLGRPQPQHFGDGTRLSIL.

This clone was found once. The rearrangement links TRBV6-6 to TRBJ2-5; D might be TRBD1 or TRBD2, each matching 5 bases. This CDR3 spans 13 amino acids. V was trimmed by 6 bases and J by 4 bases, leaving 12 bases between them. Germline V gives CDR1 MNHNY, CDR2 SVGAGI (reference sequence). CDR3 sequence reads: CASSLLGTETQYF. The CDR3 DNA follows: TGTGCCAGCAGCCTACTAGGGACAGAGACCCAGTACTTC.

The chain couples TRBV27 to TRBJ2-5, with 14 nucleotides matching TRBD2. CDR3 length: 14 residues. The germline V gene encodes CDR1 MNHEY and CDR2 SMNVEV (reference sequence). The V segment lost 8 bases and the J segment 4 bases; nucleotides outside the gene matches: 3. The CDR3 spells CASGLAGGRETQYF. CDR3 sequence (DNA): TGTGCCAGCGGACTAGCGGGAGGTCGAGAGACCCAGTACTTC.

The chain joins TRBV14 to TRBJ1-2; 10 bases are shared with TRBD1. Germline V gene lookup returns CDR1 SGHDN and CDR2 FVKESK. V lost 5 bases to trimming and J lost 3 bases; unmatched junction nucleotides: 6. This CDR3 contains 15 residues. The chain's CDR3 is CASSLPGQGYYGYTF. CDR3 in DNA: TGTGCCAGCAGCTTGCCGGGACAGGGGTACTATGGCTACACCTTC.

Remarks on this clone: One end of the junction is discordant with germline, which a read error may explain. The chain couples TRBV7-9 to TRBJ2-7, with 11 bases matching TRBD1. The CDR3 extends over 13 amino acids. The germline CDR1 and CDR2 sequences are SEHNR and FQNEAQ (reference sequence). This CDR3 is CASSFEGRDRGIF. CDR3 bases: TGTGCCAGCAGCTTCGAAGGTCGGGACAGGGGGATCTTC.

The chain recombines TRBV7-9 with TRBJ2-7, with D unresolved. V gave up 6 bases and J gave up 5 bases, with 11 bases separating them. This CDR3 region has 12 residues. Germline V gives CDR1 SEHNR, CDR2 FQNEAQ (reference sequence). In DNA form, the CDR3 reads TGTGCCAGCAGTTATGCCCCTAACGAGCAGTACTTC. It specifies CASSYAPNEQYF.

The chain recombines TRBV30 with TRBJ2-2, with TRBD1 matching over 9 bases. Germline CDR1 is GTSNPN and CDR2 is SVGIG (reference sequence). The V and J ends lost 3 bases and 4 bases, in that order; junction bases with no gene match: 3. The CDR3 is 14 amino acids. CDR3 coding DNA: TGTGCCTGGAGGAAGGGACAGGGCACCGGGGAGCTGTTTTTT. It yields the protein CAWRKGQGTGELFF.

The chain links TRBV9 to TRBJ2-3; D is unclear. The CDR3 totals 14 residues. Germline values: CDR1 SGDLS, CDR2 YYNGEE. Trimming pared 0 bases from V and 5 bases from J, leaving 10 bases between. CDR3 protein: CASSVGRDGDTQYF. The CDR3 DNA reads as TGTGCCAGCAGCGTAGGGCGAGACGGAGATACGCAGTATTTT.

The chain is built from TRBV4-2 and TRBJ2-3; a possible D gene is TRBD2 (5 bases). The CDR3 is 14 residues long. Trimming took 4 bases from V and 6 from J, leaving 14 bases between them. CDR1 LGHNA and CDR2 YNFKEQ come from the germline V gene. This chain's CDR3 is CASSPGSRGDTQYF. Written as DNA, the CDR3 is TGTGCCAGCAGCCCCGGCAGCCGAGGGGATACGCAGTATTTT.

The V and J genes are TRBV28 and TRBJ2-5; D is uncertain. This CDR3 comprises 14 residues. Trimming took off 1 base at V and 5 bases at J, with 11 bases between the two ends. Germline V lookup: CDR1 MDHEN, CDR2 SYDVKM. Here the CDR3 DNA reads TGTGCCAGCAGTTTATACGGGCCGCGGGAGACCCAGTACTTC. It is translated as CASSLYGPRETQYF.

This clone is a singleton in its sample. V usage is TRBV6-6 and J usage is TRBJ1-5; 12 bases align to TRBD1. From germline, CDR1 is MNHNY and CDR2 SVGAGI (reference sequence). CDR3 size: 15 residues. Trimming cost V 5 bases and J 7 bases; bases outside gene matches: 6. In DNA, the CDR3 is TGTGCCAGCAGTCCGGGACAGGGGGCCTACCAGCCCCAGCATTTT. As protein: CASSPGQGAYQPQHF.

The V and J genes are TRBV5-6 and TRBJ2-7, with D hard to call. CDR1 and CDR2 from the germline V gene are SGHDT and YYEEEE. There are 13 residues in the CDR3. V shed 1 base and J shed 2 bases, with 7 bases lying between them. The CDR3 nucleotides are TGTGCCAGCAGCTTGAAGTCCACCTACGAGCAGTACTTC. Its translation is CASSLKSTYEQYF.

The rearrangement uses TRBV19 and TRBJ2-6, with 9 bases that match TRBD1. The CDR3 runs 17 residues. CDR1 is LNHDA, CDR2 SQIVND, per germline (reference sequence). The junction had 7 bases not matched to a gene; V was cut back by 6 bases and J by 1 base. The CDR3: CASSLPGQGSGANVLTF. The DNA of the CDR3 is TGTGCCAGTAGCCTTCCGGGACAGGGATCTGGGGCCAACGTCCTGACTTTC.

With respect to this clone: At one of its ends the junction is not consistent with the germline gene, which may arise from a read error. The chain carries TRBV5-4 and TRBJ1-1; D is perhaps TRBD1 (6 bases). Looked up from germline, CDR1 is SGHNT and CDR2 is YYREEE (reference sequence). There are 16 residues in the CDR3. DNA of the CDR3: TGCGCCAGCAGCCCAACAGGGTCAGGGCTGAACACTGAAGCTTTCTTT. Protein sequence: CASSPTGSGLNTEAFF. The whole variable domain, filled in from reference TRBV5-4 and TRBJ1-1, reads ETGVTQSPTHLIKTRGQQVTLRCSSQSGHNTVSWYQQALGQGPQFIFQYYREEENGRGNFPPRFSGLQFPNYSSELNVNALELDDSALYLCASSPTGSGLNTEAFFGQGTRLTVV.

The chain uses TRBV28 and TRBJ1-1, with D maybe TRBD1 (6 bases). The length of the CDR3 is 12 residues. V lost 5 bases, J lost 12 bases, and 16 bases lay in between. CDR1 and CDR2 from the germline V gene are MDHEN and SYDVKM. The CDR3 reads CASSQGHLGTFF. The CDR3 DNA reads TGTGCCAGCAGTCAGGGACATTTGGGGACTTTCTTT.

The genes are TRBV29-1 and TRBJ1-4; 9 bases fit TRBD1. V shed 5 bases and J 8 bases; nucleotides not matched to a gene: 9. Germline lookup yields CDR1 SQVTM and CDR2 ANQGSEA. The CDR3 loop spans 14 amino acids. The CDR3 nucleotides read TGCAGCGTTTCGTTTCGACAGGGGGACGAAAAACTGTTTTTT. It codes for CSVSFRQGDEKLFF.